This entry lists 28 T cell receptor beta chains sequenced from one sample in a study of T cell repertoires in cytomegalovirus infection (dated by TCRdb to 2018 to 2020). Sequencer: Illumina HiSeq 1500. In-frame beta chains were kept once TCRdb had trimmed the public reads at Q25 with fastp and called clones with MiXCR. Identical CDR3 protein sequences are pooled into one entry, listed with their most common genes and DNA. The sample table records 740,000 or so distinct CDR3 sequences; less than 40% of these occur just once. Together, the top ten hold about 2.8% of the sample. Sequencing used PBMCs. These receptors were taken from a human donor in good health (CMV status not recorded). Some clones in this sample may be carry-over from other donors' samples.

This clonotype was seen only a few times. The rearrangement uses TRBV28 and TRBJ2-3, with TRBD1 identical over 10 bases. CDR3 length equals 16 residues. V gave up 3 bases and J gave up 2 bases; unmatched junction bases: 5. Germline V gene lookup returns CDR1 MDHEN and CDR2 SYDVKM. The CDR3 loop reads CASSFFGQGDTDTQYF. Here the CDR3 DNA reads TGTGCCAGCAGTTTTTTTGGACAGGGGGACACAGATACGCAGTATTTT.

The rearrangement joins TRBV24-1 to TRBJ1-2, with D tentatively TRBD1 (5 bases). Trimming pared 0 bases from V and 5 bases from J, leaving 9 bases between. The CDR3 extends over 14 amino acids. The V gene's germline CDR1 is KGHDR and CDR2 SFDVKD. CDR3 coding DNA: TGTGCCACCAGTGATTTGATGGGGGAATATGGCTACACCTTC. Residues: CATSDLMGEYGYTF.

CDR3 in amino acids: CASSTGPINTGELFF. CDR3 sequence (DNA): TGTGCCAGCAGCACAGGGCCGATAAACACCGGGGAGCTGTTTTTT. This chain connects TRBV7-9 to TRBJ2-2; tentative D call: TRBD1 (6 bases). The CDR3 loop spans 15 amino acids. Germline CDR1 reads SEHNR; CDR2 reads FQNEAQ (reference sequence). V lost 5 bases and J 2 bases, leaving 12 bases between the germline ends.

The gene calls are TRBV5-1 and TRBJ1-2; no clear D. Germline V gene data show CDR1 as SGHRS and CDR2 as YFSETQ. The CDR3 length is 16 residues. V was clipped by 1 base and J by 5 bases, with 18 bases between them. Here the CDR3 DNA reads TGCGCCAGCAGCTTGTTGGTTAGCAGTGAACCGTATGGCTACACCTTC. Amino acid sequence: CASSLLVSSEPYGYTF.

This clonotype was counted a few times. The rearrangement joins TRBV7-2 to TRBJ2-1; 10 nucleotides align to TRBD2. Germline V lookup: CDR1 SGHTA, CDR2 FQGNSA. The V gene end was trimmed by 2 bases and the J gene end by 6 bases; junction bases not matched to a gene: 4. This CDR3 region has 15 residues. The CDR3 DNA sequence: TGTGCCAGCAGCTTAACTAGCGGGGCCATCAATGAGCAGTTCTTC. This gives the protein CASSLTSGAINEQFF.

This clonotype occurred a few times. The CDR3 sequence is CASSSSSGSHNEQFF. In nucleotides, the CDR3 is TGTGCCAGCAGTTCGTCTAGCGGGAGCCACAATGAGCAGTTCTTC. The chain carries TRBV28 and TRBJ2-1; the match to TRBD2 covers 10 bases. Germline CDR1 MDHEN, CDR2 SYDVKM. V dropped 4 bases and J dropped 5; count of bases not matched to a gene: 5. This CDR3 contains 15 residues.

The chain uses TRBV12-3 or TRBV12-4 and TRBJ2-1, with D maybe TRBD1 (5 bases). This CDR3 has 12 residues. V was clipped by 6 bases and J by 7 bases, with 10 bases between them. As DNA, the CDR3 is TGTGCCAGCAGCCGCCCAGGGAATGAGCAGTTCTTC. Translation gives CASSRPGNEQFF.

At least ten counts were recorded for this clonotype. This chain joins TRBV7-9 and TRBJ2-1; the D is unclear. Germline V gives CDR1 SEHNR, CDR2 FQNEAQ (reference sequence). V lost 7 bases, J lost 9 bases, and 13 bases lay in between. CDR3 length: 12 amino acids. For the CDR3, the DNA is TGTGCCAGCATCCTGGGATGGGGTGAGCAGTTCTTC. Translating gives CASILGWGEQFF.

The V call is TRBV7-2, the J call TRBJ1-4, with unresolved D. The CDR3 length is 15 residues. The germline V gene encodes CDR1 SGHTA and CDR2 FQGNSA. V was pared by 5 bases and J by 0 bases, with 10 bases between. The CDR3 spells CASSPGPPTNEKLFF. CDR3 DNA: TGTGCCAGCAGCCCTGGGCCCCCAACTAATGAAAAACTGTTTTTT.

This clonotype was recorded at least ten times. Written as DNA, the CDR3 is TGTGCCAGCCGGGACGGCCGATTCGGAAACACCATATATTTT. Its protein is CASRDGRFGNTIYF. The gene calls are TRBV7-3 and TRBJ1-3, with D possibly TRBD1 on 5 matching bases. The CDR3 extends over 14 amino acids. V was shortened by 8 bases and J by 4 bases, with 15 bases between the two germline ends. CDR1 is SGHTA and CDR2 is FQGTGA in the germline V gene.

The CDR3 coding sequence is TGTGCCAGCAGGGCCACAGGGGCGGACACTGAAGCTTTCTTT. Amino acid sequence: CASRATGADTEAFF. J is TRBJ1-1 and V is TRBV7-8, with 7 bases identical to TRBD1. The V segment lost 6 bases and the J segment 3 bases; nucleotides outside the gene matches: 7. This CDR3 comprises 14 residues. Looked up from germline, CDR1 is SGHVS and CDR2 is FQNEAQ.

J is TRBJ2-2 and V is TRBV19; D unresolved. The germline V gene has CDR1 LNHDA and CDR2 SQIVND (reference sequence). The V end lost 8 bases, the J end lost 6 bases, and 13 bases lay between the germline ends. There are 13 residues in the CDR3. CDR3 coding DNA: TGTGCCAGTGAGAAAGGGATTGCCGGGGAGCTGTTTTTT. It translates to CASEKGIAGELFF.

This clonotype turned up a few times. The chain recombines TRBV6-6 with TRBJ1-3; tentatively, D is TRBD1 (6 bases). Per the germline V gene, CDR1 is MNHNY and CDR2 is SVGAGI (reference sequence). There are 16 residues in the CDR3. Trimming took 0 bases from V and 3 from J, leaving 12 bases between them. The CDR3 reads CASSYSLEGDGNTIYF. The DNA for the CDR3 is TGTGCCAGCAGTTACTCCCTAGAGGGGGATGGAAACACCATATATTTT.

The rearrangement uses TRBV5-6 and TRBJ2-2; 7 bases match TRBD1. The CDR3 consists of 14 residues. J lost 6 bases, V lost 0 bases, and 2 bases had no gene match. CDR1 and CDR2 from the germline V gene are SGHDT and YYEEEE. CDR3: CASSLDRGAGELFF. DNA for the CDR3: TGTGCCAGCAGCTTGGACAGGGGAGCCGGGGAGCTGTTTTTT.

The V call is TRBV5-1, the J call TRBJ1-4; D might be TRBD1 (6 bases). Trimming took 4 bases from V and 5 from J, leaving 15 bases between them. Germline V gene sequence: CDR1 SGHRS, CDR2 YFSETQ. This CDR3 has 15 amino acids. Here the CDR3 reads CASSQRQVGNEKLFF. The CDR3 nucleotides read TGCGCCAGCAGCCAACGACAGGTTGGGAATGAAAAACTGTTTTTT.

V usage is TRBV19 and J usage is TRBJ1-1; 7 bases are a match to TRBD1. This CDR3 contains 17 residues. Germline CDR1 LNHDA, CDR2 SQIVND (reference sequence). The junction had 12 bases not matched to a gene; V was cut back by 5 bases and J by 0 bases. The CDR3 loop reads CASSLKVTGTMNTEAFF. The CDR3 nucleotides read TGTGCCAGTAGTCTTAAGGTGACAGGGACCATGAACACTGAAGCTTTCTTT.

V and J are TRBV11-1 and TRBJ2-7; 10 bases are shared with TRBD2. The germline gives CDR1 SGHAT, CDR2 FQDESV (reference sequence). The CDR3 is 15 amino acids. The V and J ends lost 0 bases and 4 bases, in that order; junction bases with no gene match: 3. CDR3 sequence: CASSLARTSGYEQYF. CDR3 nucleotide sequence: TGTGCCAGCAGCTTAGCGCGGACTAGCGGTTACGAGCAGTACTTC.

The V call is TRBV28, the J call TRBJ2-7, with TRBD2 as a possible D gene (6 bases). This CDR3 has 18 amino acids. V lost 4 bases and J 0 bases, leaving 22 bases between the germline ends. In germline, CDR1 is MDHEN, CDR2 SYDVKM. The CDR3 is CASSSDSRWRGSSYEQYF. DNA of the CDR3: TGTGCCAGCAGTTCAGACTCGAGGTGGAGGGGAAGCTCCTACGAGCAGTACTTC.

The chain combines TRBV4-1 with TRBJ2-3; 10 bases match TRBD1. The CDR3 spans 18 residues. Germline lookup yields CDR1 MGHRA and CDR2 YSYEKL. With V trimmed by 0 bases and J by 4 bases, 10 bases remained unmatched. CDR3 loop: CASSQDQGQGLLPDTQYF. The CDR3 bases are TGCGCCAGCAGCCAAGATCAGGGACAGGGGCTACTTCCAGATACGCAGTATTTT.

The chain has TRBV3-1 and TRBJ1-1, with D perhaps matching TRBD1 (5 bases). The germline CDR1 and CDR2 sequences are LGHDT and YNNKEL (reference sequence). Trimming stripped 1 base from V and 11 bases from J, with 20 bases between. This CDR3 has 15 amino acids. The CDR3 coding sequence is TGTGCCAGCAGCCAAGGAGCTGTGGGGCGCTTTACTGCTTTCTTT. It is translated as CASSQGAVGRFTAFF.

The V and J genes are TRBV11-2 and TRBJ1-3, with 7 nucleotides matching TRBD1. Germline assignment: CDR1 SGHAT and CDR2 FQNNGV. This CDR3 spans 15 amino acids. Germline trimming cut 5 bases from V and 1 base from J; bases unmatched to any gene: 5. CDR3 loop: CASSPRGTSGNTIYF. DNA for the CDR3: TGTGCCAGCAGCCCCAGGGGGACGTCTGGAAACACCATATATTTT.

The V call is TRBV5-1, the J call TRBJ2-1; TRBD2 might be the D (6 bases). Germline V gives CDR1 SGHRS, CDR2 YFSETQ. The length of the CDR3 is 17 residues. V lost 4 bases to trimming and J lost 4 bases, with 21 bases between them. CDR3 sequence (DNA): TGCGCCAGCAGCGGTGAAGGAGGGGCCAACCGTTACAATGAGCAGTTCTTC. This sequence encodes CASSGEGGANRYNEQFF. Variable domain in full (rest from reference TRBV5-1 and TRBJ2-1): KAGVTQTPRYLIKTRGQQVTLSCSPISGHRSVSWYQQTPGQGLQFLFEYFSETQRNKGNFPGRFSGRQFSNSRSEMNVSTLELGDSALYLCASSGEGGANRYNEQFFGPGTRLTVL.

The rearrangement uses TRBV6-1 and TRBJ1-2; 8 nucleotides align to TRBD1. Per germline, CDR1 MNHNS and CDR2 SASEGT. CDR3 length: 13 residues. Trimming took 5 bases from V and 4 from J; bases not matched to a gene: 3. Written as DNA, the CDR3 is TGTGCCAGCAGTCGACAGGGGATCTATGGCTACACCTTC. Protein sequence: CASSRQGIYGYTF.

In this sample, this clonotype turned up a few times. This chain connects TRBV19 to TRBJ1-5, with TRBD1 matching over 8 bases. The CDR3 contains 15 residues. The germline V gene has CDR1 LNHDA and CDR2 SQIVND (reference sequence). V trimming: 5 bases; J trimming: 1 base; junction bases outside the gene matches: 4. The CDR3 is CASSVQGGSNQPQHF. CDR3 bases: TGTGCCAGTAGTGTACAGGGGGGGAGCAATCAGCCCCAGCATTTT.

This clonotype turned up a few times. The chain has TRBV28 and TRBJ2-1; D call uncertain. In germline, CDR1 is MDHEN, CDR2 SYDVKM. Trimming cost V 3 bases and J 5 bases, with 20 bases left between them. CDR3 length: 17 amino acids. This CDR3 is CASSLAKLSPPDNEQFF. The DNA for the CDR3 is TGTGCCAGCAGTTTGGCTAAACTAAGCCCCCCTGACAATGAGCAGTTCTTC.

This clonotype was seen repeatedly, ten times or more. As DNA, the CDR3 is TGTGCCAGCAGCTTAGCCCAGCTAGCGGGAGGGCCCAATGAGCAGTTCTTC. Translating it yields CASSLAQLAGGPNEQFF. This rearrangement joins TRBV7-8 to TRBJ2-1, with 12 nucleotides matching TRBD2. This CDR3 has 17 amino acids. CDR1 is SGHVS and CDR2 is FQNEAQ in the germline V gene. V dropped 0 bases and J dropped 6; count of bases not matched to a gene: 6.

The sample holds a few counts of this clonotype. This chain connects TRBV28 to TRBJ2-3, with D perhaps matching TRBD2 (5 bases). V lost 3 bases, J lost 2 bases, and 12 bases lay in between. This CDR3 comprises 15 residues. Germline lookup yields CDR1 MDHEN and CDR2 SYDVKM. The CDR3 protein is CASSFEGAYTDTQYF. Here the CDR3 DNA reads TGTGCCAGCAGTTTCGAGGGAGCGTACACAGATACGCAGTATTTT.

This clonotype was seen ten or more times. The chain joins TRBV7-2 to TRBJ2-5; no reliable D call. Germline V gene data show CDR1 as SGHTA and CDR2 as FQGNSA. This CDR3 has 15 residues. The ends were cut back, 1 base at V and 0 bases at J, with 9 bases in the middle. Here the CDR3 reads CASSLVGRYQETQYF. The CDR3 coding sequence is TGTGCCAGCAGCTTAGTCGGCAGGTACCAAGAGACCCAGTACTTC.